The next 6 T cell receptor beta chains were all read from a single sample in a study of blood T cell repertoires in COVID-19. Method: immunoSEQ multiplex PCR; TCRdb's copy keeps in-frame clones and lacks some. The table lists 260,000 or so clones, roughly 85% of them singletons. The specimen sequenced was PBMCs or T cells enriched from blood (not recorded which). Receptors originate from a woman aged 45-59 years who had recovered from COVID-19.

The rearrangement links TRBV24-1 to TRBJ2-3, with 15 bases that match TRBD2. The CDR3 is made up of 19 amino acids. V lost 4 bases to trimming and J lost 0 bases; unmatched junction nucleotides: 7. Looked up from germline, CDR1 is KGHDR and CDR2 is SFDVKD. CDR3: CATSDPGLAGGRSTDTQYF. The CDR3 nucleotides read TGTGCCACCAGTGACCCTGGACTAGCGGGGGGGCGGAGCACAGATACGCAGTATTTT.

V usage is TRBV7-9 and J usage is TRBJ1-2, with D tentatively TRBD1 (5 bases). The V end was cut by 5 bases, the J end by 12 bases, with 19 bases between. Germline CDR1 SEHNR, CDR2 FQNEAQ (reference sequence). CDR3 length equals 13 residues. DNA of the CDR3: TGTGCCAGCAGCCTACCGGGACTTCGTGAAAACACCTTC. Its protein is CASSLPGLRENTF.

The DNA of the CDR3 is TGTGCCAGCAGCCTAGGAAGTCGACAGGGGGCACGGCTCCACTTT. Protein product: CASSLGSRQGARLHF. V usage is TRBV6-5 and J usage is TRBJ1-6; TRBD1 agrees at 10 bases. The V and J ends lost 6 bases and 16 bases, in that order; junction bases with no gene match: 15. In germline, CDR1 is MNHEY, CDR2 SVGAGI. The CDR3 contains 15 residues.

In its sample, this clone was seen once. CDR3 protein: CASSPRDTDTEAFF. The CDR3 nucleotides are TGTGCCAGCTCACCCCGGGACACCGACACTGAAGCTTTCTTT. This chain uses TRBV18 with TRBJ1-1, with D possibly matching TRBD1 (6 bases). The V end lost 3 bases, the J end lost 3 bases, and 11 bases lay between the germline ends. The CDR3 totals 14 residues. Germline loops: CDR1 KGHSH, CDR2 LQKENI. The full variable domain, with the rest looked up from reference TRBV18 and TRBJ1-1, is NAGVMQNPRHLVRRRGQEARLRCSPMKGHSHVYWYRQLPEEGLKFMVYLQKENIIDESGMPKERFSAEFPKEGPSILRIQQVVRGDSAAYFCASSPRDTDTEAFFGQGTRLTVV.

This sequence joins TRBV7-3 and TRBJ2-5; a weak D match, TRBD2 (6 bases). From germline, CDR1 is SGHTA and CDR2 FQGTGA. The CDR3 is made up of 15 amino acids. Trimming stripped 2 bases from V and 4 bases from J, with 14 bases between. DNA of the CDR3: TGTGCCAGCAGCTTAGAGGGCAGGGACTCAGAGACCCAGTACTTC. Translated: CASSLEGRDSETQYF.

The chain recombines TRBV15 with TRBJ1-1; a possible D gene is TRBD1 (6 bases). The V end was cut by 0 bases, the J end by 6 bases, with 17 bases between. The CDR3 runs 16 residues. The germline CDR1 and CDR2 sequences are LNHNV and YYDKDF (reference sequence). The CDR3 DNA is TGTGCCACCAGCAGAGATAGGACAGCCCCGGCATCTGAAGCTTTCTTT. Encoded protein: CATSRDRTAPASEAFF.